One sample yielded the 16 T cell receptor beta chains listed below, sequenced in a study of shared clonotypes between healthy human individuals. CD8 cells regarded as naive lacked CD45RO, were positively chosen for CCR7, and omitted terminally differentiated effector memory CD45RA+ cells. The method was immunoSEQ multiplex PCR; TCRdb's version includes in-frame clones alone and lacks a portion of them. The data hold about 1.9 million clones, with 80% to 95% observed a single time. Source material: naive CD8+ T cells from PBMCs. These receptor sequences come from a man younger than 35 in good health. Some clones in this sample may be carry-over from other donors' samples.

In DNA, the CDR3 is TGTGCCAGCAGCTCCATCCGGGACAGGGCGAATGAGCAGTTCTTC. This gives the protein CASSSIRDRANEQFF. The J gene is TRBJ2-1, the V gene TRBV5-6; 9 bases agree with TRBD1. The V gene end was trimmed by 3 bases and the J gene end by 7 bases; junction bases not matched to a gene: 8. The CDR3 spans 15 residues. The germline gives CDR1 SGHDT, CDR2 YYEEEE.

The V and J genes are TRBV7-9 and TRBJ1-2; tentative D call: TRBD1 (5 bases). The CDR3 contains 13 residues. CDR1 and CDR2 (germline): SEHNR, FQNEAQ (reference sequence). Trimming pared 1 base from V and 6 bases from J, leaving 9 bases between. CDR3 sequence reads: CASSLGGTHGYTF. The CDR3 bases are TGTGCCAGCAGCTTAGGCGGGACCCATGGCTACACCTTC.

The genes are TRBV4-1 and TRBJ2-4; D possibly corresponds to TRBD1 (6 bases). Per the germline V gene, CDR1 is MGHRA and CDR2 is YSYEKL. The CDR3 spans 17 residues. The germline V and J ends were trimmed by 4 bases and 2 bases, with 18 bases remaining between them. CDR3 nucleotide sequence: TGCGCCAGCAGCCTAAGAGGGTCAGGGGCGACCAAAAACATTCAGTACTTC. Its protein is CASSLRGSGATKNIQYF.

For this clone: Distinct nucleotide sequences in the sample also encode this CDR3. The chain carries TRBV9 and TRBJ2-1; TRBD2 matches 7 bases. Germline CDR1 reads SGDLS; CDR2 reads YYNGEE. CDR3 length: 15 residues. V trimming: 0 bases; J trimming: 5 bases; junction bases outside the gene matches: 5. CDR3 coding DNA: TGTGCCAGCAGCGTAGGCGGGAGAAGCCACAATGAGCAGTTCTTC. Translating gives CASSVGGRSHNEQFF.

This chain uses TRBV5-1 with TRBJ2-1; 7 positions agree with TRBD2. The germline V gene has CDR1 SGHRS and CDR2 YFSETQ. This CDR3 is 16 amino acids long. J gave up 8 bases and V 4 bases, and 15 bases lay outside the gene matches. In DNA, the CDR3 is TGCGCCAGCAGCCAAAACGTGCGCGGGAGTGTACATGAGCAGTTCTTC. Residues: CASSQNVRGSVHEQFF. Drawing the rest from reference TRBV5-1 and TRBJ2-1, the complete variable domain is KAGVTQTPRYLIKTRGQQVTLSCSPISGHRSVSWYQQTPGQGLQFLFEYFSETQRNKGNFPGRFSGRQFSNSRSEMNVSTLELGDSALYLCASSQNVRGSVHEQFFGPGTRLTVL.

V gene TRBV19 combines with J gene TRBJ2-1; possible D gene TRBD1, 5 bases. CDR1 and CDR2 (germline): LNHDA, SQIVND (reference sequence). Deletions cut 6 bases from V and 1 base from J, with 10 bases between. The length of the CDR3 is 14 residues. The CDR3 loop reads CASSYRRSYNEQFF. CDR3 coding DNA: TGTGCCAGTAGCTACAGGAGATCCTACAATGAGCAGTTCTTC. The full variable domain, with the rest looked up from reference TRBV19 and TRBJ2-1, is DGGITQSPKYLFRKEGQNVTLSCEQNLNHDAMYWYRQDPGQGLRLIYYSQIVNDFQKGDIAEGYSVSREKKESFPLTVTSAQKNPTAFYLCASSYRRSYNEQFFGPGTRLTVL.

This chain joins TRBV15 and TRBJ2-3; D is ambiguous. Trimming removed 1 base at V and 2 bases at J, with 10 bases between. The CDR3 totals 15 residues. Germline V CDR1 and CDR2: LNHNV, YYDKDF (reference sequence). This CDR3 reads CATSRGSMATDTQYF. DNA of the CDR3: TGTGCCACCAGCAGAGGGAGCATGGCCACAGATACGCAGTATTTT.

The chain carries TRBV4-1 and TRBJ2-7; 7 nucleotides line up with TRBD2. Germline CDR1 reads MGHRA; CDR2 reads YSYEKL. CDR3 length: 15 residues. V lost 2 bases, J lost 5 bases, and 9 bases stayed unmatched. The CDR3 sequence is CASSQRTYGLDEQYF. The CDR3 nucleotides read TGCGCCAGCAGCCAAAGGACATACGGACTAGACGAGCAGTACTTC.

CDR3 sequence (DNA): TGTGCCAGCAGCTTCGCCACTAGCGGCTACGAGCAGTACTTC. This sequence encodes CASSFATSGYEQYF. J is TRBJ2-7 and V is TRBV7-2, with 8 bases matching TRBD2. The germline gives CDR1 SGHTA, CDR2 FQGNSA. The trim removed 3 bases at V and 3 bases at J, leaving 4 bases unmatched. The CDR3 runs 14 residues.

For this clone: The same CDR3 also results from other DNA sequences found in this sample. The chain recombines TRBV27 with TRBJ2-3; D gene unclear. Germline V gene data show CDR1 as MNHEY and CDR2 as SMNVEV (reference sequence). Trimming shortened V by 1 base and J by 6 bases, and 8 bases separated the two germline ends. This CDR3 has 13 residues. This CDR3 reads CASSLFPKDTQYF. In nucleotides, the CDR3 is TGTGCCAGCAGTTTATTCCCCAAGGATACGCAGTATTTT.

CDR3: CASSYFSGPYEQYF. CDR3 nucleotide sequence: TGTGCCAGCAGCTACTTTAGCGGCCCCTACGAGCAGTACTTC. This chain connects TRBV11-2 to TRBJ2-7, with a possible D match to TRBD2 (6 bases). V dropped 4 bases and J dropped 2 bases, with 12 bases sitting between them. Germline V gene sequence: CDR1 SGHAT, CDR2 FQNNGV. The CDR3 sequence is 14 residues long. Combining the CDR3 with reference TRBV11-2 and TRBJ2-7 gives the whole variable domain EAGVAQSPRYKIIEKRQSVAFWCNPISGHATLYWYQQILGQGPKLLIQFQNNGVVDDSQLPKDRFSAERLKGVDSTLKIQPAKLEDSAVYLCASSYFSGPYEQYFGPGTRLTVT.

The DNA for the CDR3 is TGTGCCAGCGAAGGGTCGGGTAGCAATCAGCCCCAGCATTTT. Translating it yields CASEGSGSNQPQHF. The genes are TRBV28 and TRBJ1-5; D gene unclear. Per the germline V gene, CDR1 is MDHEN and CDR2 is SYDVKM. Trimming removed 8 bases at V and 0 bases at J, with 11 bases between. This CDR3 has 14 amino acids.

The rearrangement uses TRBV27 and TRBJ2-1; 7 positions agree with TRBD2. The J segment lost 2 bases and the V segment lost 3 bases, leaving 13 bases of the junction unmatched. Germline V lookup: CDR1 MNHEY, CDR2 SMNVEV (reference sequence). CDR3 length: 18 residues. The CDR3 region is CASSLAGVRGPTYNEQFF. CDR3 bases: TGTGCCAGCAGTTTGGCGGGAGTAAGAGGGCCCACCTACAATGAGCAGTTCTTC.

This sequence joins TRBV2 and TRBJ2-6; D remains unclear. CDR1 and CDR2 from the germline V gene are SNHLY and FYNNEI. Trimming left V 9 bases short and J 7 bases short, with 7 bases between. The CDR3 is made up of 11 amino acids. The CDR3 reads CASDLANVLTF. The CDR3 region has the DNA TGTGCCAGTGACCTTGCCAACGTCCTGACTTTC.

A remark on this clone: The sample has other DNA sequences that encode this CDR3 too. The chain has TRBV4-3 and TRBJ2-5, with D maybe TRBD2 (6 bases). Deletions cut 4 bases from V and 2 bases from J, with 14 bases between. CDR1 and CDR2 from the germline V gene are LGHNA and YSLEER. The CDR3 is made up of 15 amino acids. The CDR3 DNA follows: TGCGCCAGCAGCCGCCTACTAGCTCCACAAGAGACCCAGTACTTC. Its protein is CASSRLLAPQETQYF.

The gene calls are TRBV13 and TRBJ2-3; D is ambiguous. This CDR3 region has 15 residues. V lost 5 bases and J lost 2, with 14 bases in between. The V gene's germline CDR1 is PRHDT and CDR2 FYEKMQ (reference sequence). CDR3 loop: CASSPRGQDTDTQYF. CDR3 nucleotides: TGTGCCAGCAGCCCCCGAGGCCAGGACACAGATACGCAGTATTTT.